This record concerns one TCR beta chain sequence. These data are taken from a study of cytomegalovirus exposure and HLA in healthy donors. Profiling relied on immunoSEQ multiplex PCR, and the TCRdb table lists in-frame clones only, not all of them. The table includes tens of thousands of clones, 90% to 97% detected once. Specimen: PBMCs. The origin of this receptor is a man between 18 and 35 years old in good health and CMV-seronegative.

The CDR3 DNA sequence: TGTGCCAGCAGCCCCAGGAGCGGGAGAGTTAATGAGCAGTTCTTC. Its protein product is CASSPRSGRVNEQFF. The chain employs TRBV11-1 and TRBJ2-1, with 8 bases lining up with TRBD2. The CDR3 totals 15 residues. The junction had 10 bases not matched to a gene; V was cut back by 5 bases and J by 7 bases. The germline gives CDR1 SGHAT, CDR2 FQDESV (reference sequence).